The sequence of this T cell receptor beta chain was determined in a study of cytomegalovirus exposure and HLA in healthy donors. The wider study: Membership in the Caucasian-associated ancestry cluster was found for about 80% of about 430 genotyped donors.

Findings and caveats of the study: Owing to their indistinguishability, certain V segments, notably TRBV6-2 and TRBV6-3, were excluded.

In regard to this clone: The antigen is not known.

Use of 60 Vbeta and 13 Jbeta primers characterized the PCR. Repertoires were generated with immunoSEQ multiplex PCR, while TCRdb's copy carries only in-frame clones and drops some. The data contain approximately 190,000 clones, over 65% of them singletons. The donors gave bone marrow, and they were healthy. CDR1 is MGHRA, CDR2 YSYEKL, per germline. The V end was cut by 4 bases, the J end by 0 bases, with 9 bases between. This CDR3 spans 14 amino acids. The V gene is TRBV4-1, the J gene TRBJ1-1; D remains ambiguous. Sequenced: PBMCs. The source is a woman under 40 in good health and CMV-seronegative. Here the CDR3 DNA reads TGCGCCAGCAGCCCTACCGGGATGAACACTGAAGCTTTCTTT. It translates to CASSPTGMNTEAFF.